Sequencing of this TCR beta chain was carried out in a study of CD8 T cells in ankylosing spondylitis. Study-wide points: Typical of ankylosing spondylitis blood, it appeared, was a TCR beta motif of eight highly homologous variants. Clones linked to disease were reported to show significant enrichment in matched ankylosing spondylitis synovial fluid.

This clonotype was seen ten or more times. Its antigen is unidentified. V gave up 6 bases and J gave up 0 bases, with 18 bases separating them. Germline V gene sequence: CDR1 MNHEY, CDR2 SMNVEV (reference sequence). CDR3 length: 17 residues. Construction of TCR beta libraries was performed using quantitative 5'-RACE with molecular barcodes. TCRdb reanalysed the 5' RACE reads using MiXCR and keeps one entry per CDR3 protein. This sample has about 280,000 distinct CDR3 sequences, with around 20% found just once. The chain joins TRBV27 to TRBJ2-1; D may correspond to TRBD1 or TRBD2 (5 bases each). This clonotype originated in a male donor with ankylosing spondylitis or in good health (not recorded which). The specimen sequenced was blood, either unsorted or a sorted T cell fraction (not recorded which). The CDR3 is CASSRFQGASSYNEQFF. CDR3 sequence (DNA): TGTGCCAGCAGCCGGTTCCAGGGAGCGAGCTCCTACAATGAGCAGTTCTTC.